Following are 22 T cell receptor beta chains from one sample sequenced in a study of blood T cell repertoires in COVID-19. Method: immunoSEQ multiplex PCR; TCRdb's copy keeps in-frame clones and lacks some. In the table there are 250,000 to 350,000 clones, 85% to 90% of which are singletons. The source material was PBMCs or T cells enriched from blood (not recorded which). These receptors came from a woman aged 18-35 years who had recovered from COVID-19.

This chain uses TRBV24-1 with TRBJ1-2, with D unclear. Germline V lookup: CDR1 KGHDR, CDR2 SFDVKD. Trimming left V 3 bases short and J 7 bases short, with 5 bases between. The CDR3 sequence is 11 residues long. CDR3 nucleotides: TGTGCCACCAGTGATCTAATTGGCTACACCTTC. It specifies CATSDLIGYTF.

In its sample, this clone was seen a few times. V usage is TRBV4-1 and J usage is TRBJ1-1; a weak D match, TRBD1 (5 bases). CDR1 and CDR2 (germline): MGHRA, YSYEKL. This CDR3 is 17 amino acids long. Trimming removed 0 bases from V and 1 base from J, with 15 bases in between. The CDR3 DNA reads as TGCGCCAGCAGCCAAGATGCCGGGACTAGGAGGAACACTGAAGCTTTCTTT. It specifies CASSQDAGTRRNTEAFF.

The chain links TRBV30 to TRBJ1-2; TRBD1 aligns across 7 bases. The V segment lost 0 bases and the J segment 0 bases; nucleotides outside the gene matches: 4. This CDR3 has 15 amino acids. The germline V gene encodes CDR1 GTSNPN and CDR2 SVGIG (reference sequence). The CDR3 nucleotides are TGTGCCTGGAGTGTAGTACAGGGGACTAACTATGGCTACACCTTC. It specifies CAWSVVQGTNYGYTF.

The sample holds one count of this clone. The chain is built from TRBV5-6 and TRBJ1-1; no clear D gene. V was clipped by 2 bases and J by 7 bases, with 12 bases between them. The CDR3 has 13 amino acids. Per germline, CDR1 SGHDT and CDR2 YYEEEE. CDR3 sequence (DNA): TGTGCCAGCAGCTTCGATTTTGAGAATGAAGCTTTCTTT. It is translated as CASSFDFENEAFF.

V usage is TRBV19 and J usage is TRBJ1-5; 7 positions agree with TRBD1. This CDR3 spans 15 amino acids. Germline-derived CDR1 and CDR2 are LNHDA and SQIVND (reference sequence). Trimming cost V 7 bases and J 6 bases; bases outside gene matches: 12. CDR3 nucleotide sequence: TGTGCCAGTAAAACTATCGACAGGGCGGGTCAGCCCCAGCATTTT. As protein: CASKTIDRAGQPQHF.

This sequence joins TRBV9 and TRBJ1-1; D is ambiguous. The CDR3 runs to 13 residues. Germline V gives CDR1 SGDLS, CDR2 YYNGEE. V lost 0 bases to trimming and J lost 11 bases, with 14 bases between them. The DNA for the CDR3 is TGTGCCAGCAGCGTAGCTCCCGGGGAAGGGGCTTTCTTT. This translates into CASSVAPGEGAFF.

This chain connects TRBV5-1 to TRBJ2-7; TRBD1 matches 7 bases. The CDR3 spans 15 residues. V shed 4 bases, J shed 3 bases, and the junction held 10 bases outside the gene matches. CDR1 is SGHRS, CDR2 YFSETQ, per germline. For the CDR3, the DNA is TGCGCCAGCAGCCTAACCACAGGGGTCGGCTACGAGCAGTACTTC. It codes for CASSLTTGVGYEQYF.

J is TRBJ1-5 and V is TRBV20-1, with D possibly matching TRBD1 (5 bases). There are 16 residues in the CDR3. CDR1 is DFQATT, CDR2 SNEGSKA, per germline (reference sequence). With 3 bases removed from V and 0 bases from J, the gap between germline ends came to 15 bases. The CDR3 DNA reads as TGCAGTGCTAGTTTGGGGCATTCTTATAGCAATCAGCCCCAGCATTTT. It translates to CSASLGHSYSNQPQHF.

V and J are TRBV19 and TRBJ1-1; D may be TRBD1 (5 bases). CDR1 is LNHDA, CDR2 SQIVND, per germline (reference sequence). Trimming took 8 bases from V and 1 from J, leaving 17 bases between them. There are 15 residues in the CDR3. The CDR3 DNA follows: TGTGCCAGTCACCTGGCCGGGGGGTCGAACACTGAAGCTTTCTTT. Its translation is CASHLAGGSNTEAFF.

Remarks on this clone: Its ends do not fully match the called genes, so a read error is possible. The V gene is TRBV2, the J gene TRBJ2-7; unclear D gene. This CDR3 has 12 residues. Germline V gives CDR1 SNHLY, CDR2 FYNNEI. In DNA, the CDR3 is TGTGCCAGTACCATTTCCAGTGAAGCCCTAGACTTC. Its translation is CASTISSEALDF.

V usage is TRBV4-1 and J usage is TRBJ1-4; D is possibly TRBD1 (6 bases). V was pared by 4 bases and J by 2 bases, with 11 bases between. The germline CDR1 and CDR2 sequences are MGHRA and YSYEKL. The CDR3 has 15 residues. This CDR3 reads CASSPRDITNEKLFF. Here the CDR3 DNA reads TGCGCCAGCAGCCCCCGGGACATTACTAATGAAAAACTGTTTTTT.

The J gene is TRBJ1-5, the V gene TRBV19, with 9 bases aligning to TRBD1. V shed 7 bases, J shed 7 bases, and the junction held 8 bases outside the gene matches. There are 14 residues in the CDR3. The germline gives CDR1 LNHDA, CDR2 SQIVND (reference sequence). The CDR3 nucleotides are TGTGCCAGTAATACTGGGACAGGGTGGCAGCCCCAGCATTTT. Translation gives CASNTGTGWQPQHF.

This sequence joins TRBV6-5 and TRBJ1-1; 10 nucleotides agree with TRBD1. Germline values: CDR1 MNHEY, CDR2 SVGAGI. This CDR3 is built from 14 residues. V gave up 4 bases and J gave up 5 bases; unmatched junction bases: 4. CDR3: CASSWDRGITEAFF. The CDR3 bases are TGTGCCAGCAGTTGGGACAGGGGTATTACTGAAGCTTTCTTT.

This clone was counted between two and nine times. The rearrangement uses TRBV5-1 and TRBJ1-4, with D possibly TRBD1 on 6 matching bases. V lost 4 bases, J lost 9 bases, and 19 bases lay in between. In germline, CDR1 is SGHRS, CDR2 YFSETQ. The CDR3 totals 15 residues. The CDR3 is CASSPEAGVSQKLFF. The CDR3 DNA sequence: TGCGCCAGCAGCCCCGAGGCAGGGGTTTCCCAAAAACTGTTTTTT.

This clone has just a few counts. V is TRBV30 and J is TRBJ2-1, with D perhaps matching TRBD2 (7 bases). Trimming removed 3 bases from V and 9 bases from J, with 21 bases in between. The CDR3 runs to 15 residues. Germline V gene data show CDR1 as GTSNPN and CDR2 as SVGIG (reference sequence). The CDR3 protein is CAWRGGGSSPREQFF. The CDR3 DNA sequence: TGTGCCTGGAGGGGGGGCGGGAGTTCCCCGCGTGAGCAGTTCTTC.

The CDR3 sequence is CASSPYRDPLYEQYF. The CDR3 DNA is TGTGCCAGCAGCCCTTACAGGGACCCCCTCTACGAGCAGTACTTC. V is TRBV11-2 and J is TRBJ2-7, with a weak D call TRBD1 (6 bases). Germline V gene data show CDR1 as SGHAT and CDR2 as FQNNGV. Trimming removed 5 bases from V and 3 bases from J, with 17 bases in between. CDR3 length: 15 residues. Full variable domain (outside the CDR3, taken from reference TRBV11-2 and TRBJ2-7): EAGVAQSPRYKIIEKRQSVAFWCNPISGHATLYWYQQILGQGPKLLIQFQNNGVVDDSQLPKDRFSAERLKGVDSTLKIQPAKLEDSAVYLCASSPYRDPLYEQYFGPGTRLTVT.

This sequence joins TRBV7-2 and TRBJ1-2; the match to TRBD1 covers 9 bases. V was pared by 5 bases and J by 4 bases, with 5 bases of the junction left unmatched. The CDR3 sequence is 14 residues long. Germline V gene lookup returns CDR1 SGHTA and CDR2 FQGNSA. The CDR3 here is CASSPSQGAYGYTF. CDR3 sequence (DNA): TGTGCCAGCAGCCCCTCACAGGGGGCCTATGGCTACACCTTC.

The rearrangement links TRBV20-1 to TRBJ1-2, with D possibly matching TRBD1 (6 bases). The CDR3 sequence is 12 residues long. CDR1 and CDR2 from the germline V gene are DFQATT and SNEGSKA (reference sequence). V was pared by 3 bases and J by 2 bases, with 7 bases between. CDR3 protein: CSASTGNYGYTF. In nucleotides, the CDR3 is TGCAGTGCTAGTACAGGGAACTATGGCTACACCTTC.

This clone has a handful of counts. The rearrangement uses TRBV18 and TRBJ2-7; TRBD2 aligns across 11 bases. The trim removed 0 bases at V and 6 bases at J, leaving 4 bases unmatched. This CDR3 has 15 amino acids. Germline CDR1 KGHSH, CDR2 LQKENI. In nucleotides, the CDR3 is TGTGCCAGCTCACCACCTCTAGCGGGGGGAGGCGAGCAGTACTTC. This translates into CASSPPLAGGGEQYF. Looking up the rest from reference TRBV18 and TRBJ2-7 gives the full variable domain: NAGVMQNPRHLVRRRGQEARLRCSPMKGHSHVYWYRQLPEEGLKFMVYLQKENIIDESGMPKERFSAEFPKEGPSILRIQQVVRGDSAAYFCASSPPLAGGGEQYFGPGTRLTVT.

CDR3 in DNA: TGTGCCACCCTTGGCGGGCCTCTAAACAATGAGCAGTTCTTC. It specifies CATLGGPLNNEQFF. The rearrangement joins TRBV5-4 to TRBJ2-1, with a possible D match to TRBD2 (5 bases). CDR1 and CDR2 (germline): SGHNT, YYREEE (reference sequence). The V and J ends lost 9 bases and 5 bases respectively, with 18 bases between them. The CDR3 loop spans 14 amino acids.

J is TRBJ1-1 and V is TRBV20-1; D is unresolved. The CDR3 sequence is 9 residues long. Germline V CDR1 and CDR2: DFQATT, SNEGSKA (reference sequence). Trimming stripped 8 bases from V and 4 bases from J, with 5 bases between. The CDR3 sequence is CSRGTEAFF. The CDR3 DNA reads as TGCAGTCGGGGCACTGAAGCTTTCTTT.

The chain employs TRBV4-1 and TRBJ2-2, with unresolved D. CDR1 is MGHRA, CDR2 YSYEKL, per germline. The CDR3 contains 15 residues. V was shortened by 2 bases and J by 0 bases, with 7 bases between the two germline ends. The CDR3 coding sequence is TGCGCCAGCAGCCAAAACATGGCGAACACCGGGGAGCTGTTTTTT. Translating it yields CASSQNMANTGELFF.